Sequencing of this T cell receptor (beta chain) was carried out in a study of Ad26.COV2.S vaccination and SARS-CoV-2 variants. V was clipped by 2 bases and J by 3 bases, with 14 bases between them. Germline loops: CDR1 MNHEY, CDR2 SVGEGT. The CDR3 length is 15 residues. The treatment is: roughly 18 received Ad26.COV2.S at low or high dose, single or two shots; about 5 received placebo; per-sample allocation not given. Sampling occurred on day 63 after the first vaccine or placebo injection. The method was immunoSEQ multiplex PCR; TCRdb's version includes in-frame clones alone and lacks a portion of them. The data show 400,000 to 500,000 clones, with 89% seen just once and roughly 2.5% held by the top ten. To note about this clone: The antigen is undetermined.

Study-wide results and limits: Substantial breadth was reportedly displayed by spike-specific CD8+ and CD4+ T cell responses after vaccination.

This TCR was recovered from a person aged 18-60 years who received the Ad26.COV2.S COVID-19 vaccine or a placebo. J is TRBJ2-7 and V is TRBV6-2 or TRBV6-3; D unclear. Sequenced material: peripheral blood, taken in a trial of Ad26.COV2.S vaccine versus placebo. The CDR3 loop reads CASSYPPLVIYEQYF. The CDR3 DNA follows: TGTGCCAGCAGTTACCCACCCCTAGTCATCTACGAGCAGTACTTC.